Listed here are 16 T cell receptor beta chains from one sample, sequenced in a study of T-cell memory formation after mild COVID-19. TCRdb re-called the 5' RACE reads with MiXCR, one entry per CDR3 protein. This sample has roughly 14,000 distinct CDR3 sequences, with approximately 23% found just once. The specimen was PBMCs or a T cell subset sorted from them (not recorded which). The receptors derive from a man younger than 35 who had mild COVID-19 (a few samples of this study predate the infection). Cell type and time point are not known.

This clonotype has more than one count but fewer than ten. V usage is TRBV7-9 and J usage is TRBJ1-4; possible D gene TRBD1, 6 bases. Germline V gene data show CDR1 as SEHNR and CDR2 as FQNEAQ (reference sequence). The length of the CDR3 is 14 residues. Trimming left V 5 bases short and J 7 bases short, with 14 bases between. The CDR3 bases are TGTGCCAGCAGCGCCCGGACAGCGATTGAAAAACTGTTTTTT. Residues: CASSARTAIEKLFF.

In this sample, this clonotype turned up many times. This rearrangement joins TRBV7-2 to TRBJ2-1; D possibly corresponds to TRBD2 (7 bases). With 1 base removed from V and 9 bases from J, the gap between germline ends came to 13 bases. Germline V gene lookup returns CDR1 SGHTA and CDR2 FQGNSA. The CDR3 has 14 amino acids. The CDR3 DNA is TGTGCCAGCAGCTTAGGAGGGGGGGCAGGTGAGCAGTTCTTC. This encodes CASSLGGGAGEQFF. The full variable domain, rest sourced from reference TRBV7-2 and TRBJ2-1, is GAGVSQSPSNKVTEKGKDVELRCDPISGHTALYWYRQSLGQGLEFLIYFQGNSAPDKSGLPSDRFSAERTGGSVSTLTIQRTQQEDSAVYLCASSLGGGAGEQFFGPGTRLTVL.

This clonotype was seen many times. The V and J genes are TRBV6-5 and TRBJ2-6; 7 bases agree with TRBD1. The length of the CDR3 is 14 residues. Germline CDR1 MNHEY, CDR2 SVGAGI. The V segment lost 6 bases and the J segment 2 bases; nucleotides outside the gene matches: 1. The CDR3 loop reads CASSTGAGANVLTF. The CDR3 DNA reads as TGTGCCAGCAGCACAGGGGCTGGGGCCAACGTCCTGACTTTC.

This clonotype was recorded many times. In DNA, the CDR3 is TGTGCCAGCAGTTTAACAGGGAAAAGCTCCTACGAGCAGTACTTC. The encoded protein is CASSLTGKSSYEQYF. V usage is TRBV12-3 or TRBV12-4 and J usage is TRBJ2-7; TRBD1 is a possible D gene (6 bases). The ends were cut back, 2 bases at V and 0 bases at J, with 11 bases in the middle. CDR3 length: 15 residues.

This clonotype was seen repeatedly, ten times or more. V is TRBV15 and J is TRBJ1-1, with a tentative D call TRBD1 (6 bases). V was shortened by 5 bases and J by 1 base, with 14 bases between the two germline ends. Germline values: CDR1 LNHNV, CDR2 YYDKDF (reference sequence). The CDR3 spans 15 residues. As DNA, the CDR3 is TGTGCCACCAGCCGGCCCCAACAGGGGAACACTGAAGCTTTCTTT. Residues: CATSRPQQGNTEAFF.

The chain combines TRBV3-1 with TRBJ1-2, with 7 bases fitting TRBD1. This CDR3 has 17 amino acids. The V gene end was trimmed by 1 base and the J gene end by 6 bases; junction bases not matched to a gene: 14. The germline gives CDR1 LGHDT, CDR2 YNNKEL (reference sequence). Written as DNA, the CDR3 is TGTGCCAGCAGCCAAGCTTCAGGTCAGGGGGTTGATCATGGCTACACCTTC. Translation: CASSQASGQGVDHGYTF.

This clonotype was seen more than once but under ten times. J is TRBJ1-1 and V is TRBV2; the D gene is possibly TRBD1 (5 bases). Germline V lookup: CDR1 SNHLY, CDR2 FYNNEI. This CDR3 has 12 amino acids. The germline V and J ends were trimmed by 6 bases and 8 bases, with 13 bases remaining between them. Here the CDR3 reads CASRGNRLEAFF. The CDR3 nucleotides are TGTGCCAGCAGGGGCAACAGGCTGGAAGCTTTCTTT.

This chain links TRBV7-6 with TRBJ2-1; 9 bases fit TRBD2. The germline CDR1 and CDR2 sequences are SGHVS and FNYEAQ. J gave up 7 bases and V 0 bases, and 7 bases lay outside the gene matches. There are 16 residues in the CDR3. CDR3 loop: CASSLAVGAGGNEQFF. For the CDR3, the DNA is TGTGCCAGCAGCTTAGCCGTCGGGGCGGGAGGGAATGAGCAGTTCTTC.

This clonotype occurred a few times. This sequence joins TRBV6-5 and TRBJ1-6, with D tentatively TRBD1 (5 bases). Trimming pared 7 bases from V and 5 bases from J, leaving 15 bases between. CDR3 length: 15 residues. Germline V CDR1 and CDR2: MNHEY, SVGAGI. The CDR3 sequence: CASTTEEGNNSPLHF. DNA for the CDR3: TGTGCCAGCACCACCGAGGAGGGGAATAATTCACCCCTCCACTTT.

The DNA of the CDR3 is TGCAGTGCTAGTGGCGGGAAGACCTCCTACAATGAGCAGTTCTTC. As protein: CSASGGKTSYNEQFF. This rearrangement joins TRBV20-1 to TRBJ2-1, with a tentative D call TRBD2 (6 bases). The CDR3 length is 15 residues. Germline V gene sequence: CDR1 DFQATT, CDR2 SNEGSKA (reference sequence). The germline V and J ends were trimmed by 3 bases and 0 bases, with 12 bases remaining between them.

There are many counts of this clonotype. CDR3 in amino acids: CASSPTGFGSYEQYV. The CDR3 DNA reads TGTGCCAGCAGCCCCACAGGGTTCGGGTCCTACGAGCAGTACGTC. The chain couples TRBV2 to TRBJ2-7; the D gene is possibly TRBD1 (6 bases). The CDR3 runs to 15 residues. V lost 6 bases and J lost 1, with 16 bases in between. Germline V lookup: CDR1 SNHLY, CDR2 FYNNEI.

The rearrangement links TRBV5-6 to TRBJ2-5; 7 bases are shared with TRBD1. V shed 2 bases, J shed 4 bases, and the junction held 2 bases outside the gene matches. Germline values: CDR1 SGHDT, CDR2 YYEEEE. This CDR3 spans 13 amino acids. The CDR3 DNA sequence: TGTGCCAGCAGCTTCCGGGACAGAGAGACCCAGTACTTC. As protein: CASSFRDRETQYF.

The chain has TRBV7-3 and TRBJ2-2; possibly TRBD2 for D (6 bases). This CDR3 has 13 residues. Germline-derived CDR1 and CDR2 are SGHTA and FQGTGA. V dropped 11 bases and J dropped 1 base, with 11 bases sitting between them. As DNA, the CDR3 is TGTGCCTGGGAGGCGGGGAACACCGGGGAGCTGTTTTTT. This codes for CAWEAGNTGELFF.

A word on this clonotype: Sequence at one end of the junction differs from germline and may be a read error. The chain joins TRBV9 to TRBJ2-2; D is ambiguous. This CDR3 has 13 residues. Germline V CDR1 and CDR2: SGDLS, YYNGEE. The CDR3 region is CASSVVLTGELFF. DNA for the CDR3: TGTGCAAGCAGCGTAGTTTTGACCGGGGAGCTGTTTTTT.

The V and J genes are TRBV20-1 and TRBJ2-1, with 14 bases lining up with TRBD2. Germline V gives CDR1 DFQATT, CDR2 SNEGSKA (reference sequence). With 5 bases clipped from V and 4 bases from J, the junction kept 4 bases outside the gene matches. This CDR3 contains 15 residues. The CDR3 spells CSAPGLAGVYNEQFF. The CDR3 coding sequence is TGCAGTGCTCCGGGACTAGCGGGAGTTTACAATGAGCAGTTCTTC.

This chain links TRBV19 with TRBJ2-7, with D unresolved. The V end was cut by 3 bases, the J end by 1 base, with 10 bases between. The CDR3 sequence is 14 residues long. Germline-derived CDR1 and CDR2 are LNHDA and SQIVND (reference sequence). CDR3 in DNA: TGTGCCAGTAGTATTGCCGGCGGTTCCTACGAGCAGTACTTC. This encodes CASSIAGGSYEQYF. The full variable domain, its missing parts supplied by reference TRBV19 and TRBJ2-7, is DGGITQSPKYLFRKEGQNVTLSCEQNLNHDAMYWYRQDPGQGLRLIYYSQIVNDFQKGDIAEGYSVSREKKESFPLTVTSAQKNPTAFYLCASSIAGGSYEQYFGPGTRLTVT.